The present TCR beta chain was sequenced within a study of cytomegalovirus exposure and HLA in healthy donors. Study-wide results and caveats: Generally TCR sequences proved uncommon, though certain public TCRs appeared in numerous donors. Under in vitro conditions, a few CMV-associated chains were confirmed as specific for CMV antigens. According to a subsequent analysis, TCR clusters from the first cohort were inclined to appear together in the 110 or so validation repertoires.

The donors were part of the validation cohort, which consisted of approximately 110 subjects and was separate from the first cohort of 666 subjects. Note on this clone: Its target is not known.

Measured with immunoSEQ multiplex PCR; TCRdb has only the in-frame clones, and not every one. Among roughly 60,000 clones, 85% to 95% were seen once, and the ten largest hold approximately 5%. Per the germline V gene, CDR1 is GTSNPN and CDR2 is SVGIG (reference sequence). The CDR3 totals 14 residues. Losses at the gene ends were 0 bases for V and 5 bases for J; bases not matched to a gene: 4. The receptor was isolated from a woman younger than 30 in good health and CMV-seropositive. Input material: PBMCs. This chain uses TRBV30 with TRBJ1-5; 7 bases are a match to TRBD1. The CDR3 spells CAWSVTGVDQPQHF. The CDR3 nucleotides are TGTGCCTGGAGTGTAACAGGGGTGGATCAGCCCCAGCATTTT.